The rows below give T cell receptor beta chains drawn from one sample of a study of CD8 T cells in Susac syndrome. TCRdb passed the immunoSEQ multiplex PCR reads through MiXCR, listing each CDR3 protein once. Among a few hundred thousand distinct CDR3 sequences listed, approximately 94% were seen once. The sequencing input was CD4+ T cells from PBMCs. Receptor source: a human donor with Susac syndrome. Each CDR3 is given with its conserved first and last residue. The order of the fields is V gene, D gene, clone size, CDR3 protein. The D gene is left open where the match is weak. Only some rows state a clone size, as once, few, many or a class for expanded clones.

V: TRBV25-1
D: TRBD2
size: once
CDR3: CASSATSGGGETQYF

V: TRBV13
D: TRBD1
size: -
CDR3: CASREAGTGVRNGYTF

V: TRBV15
D: -
size: -
CDR3: CATSTGIIEGYTF

V: TRBV7-3
D: -
size: -
CDR3: CASSLRTPNTQYF

V: TRBV7-2
D: TRBD1
size: -
CDR3: CASSTAGGHYNEQFF

V: TRBV14
D: -
size: -
CDR3: CASSQGLNYEQYF

V: TRBV5-1
D: -
size: -
CDR3: CASSLEGAWGYTF

V: TRBV5-6
D: -
size: -
CDR3: CASSFIGTESTDTQYF

V: TRBV5-1
D: -
size: -
CDR3: CASEVQPGQETQYF

V: TRBV5-1
D: -
size: -
CDR3: CASSLARQGLSYEQYF

V: TRBV14
D: -
size: -
CDR3: CASSRGNFAYGYTF

V: TRBV18
D: TRBD1
size: once
CDR3: CASSEDRDIYEQYF